This passage covers 20 T cell receptor beta chains from one sample sequenced in a study of blood T cell repertoires in COVID-19. Profiled with immunoSEQ multiplex PCR; TCRdb holds only in-frame clones, not every one. The sample includes nearly 70,000 clones, around nine tenths of them seen just once. Sequencing used peripheral blood. These receptors all stem from a man in his forties or fifties with COVID-19, enrolled during active disease.

The chain recombines TRBV15 with TRBJ2-2; D might be TRBD1 (6 bases). The V gene lost 2 bases and the J gene lost 5 bases, with 15 bases spanning the gap. This CDR3 has 16 residues. The germline V gene encodes CDR1 LNHNV and CDR2 YYDKDF (reference sequence). CDR3 residues: CATSRPGQLGTGELFF. The CDR3 DNA follows: TGTGCCACCAGCAGACCCGGACAGCTGGGGACCGGGGAGCTGTTTTTT.

The chain is built from TRBV6-1 and TRBJ1-5; D uncertain. The V end lost 5 bases, the J end lost 3 bases, and 5 bases lay between the germline ends. Germline V gene data show CDR1 as MNHNS and CDR2 as SASEGT. The CDR3 length is 12 residues. CDR3 sequence reads: CASSLDNQPQHF. Written as DNA, the CDR3 is TGTGCCAGCAGTCTAGACAATCAGCCCCAGCATTTT.

The chain carries TRBV12-3 or TRBV12-4 and TRBJ1-2; D is unclear. The V end was cut by 3 bases, the J end by 2 bases, with 4 bases between. The CDR3 has 12 residues. CDR3 amino acids: CASSFQNYGYTF. In DNA form, the CDR3 reads TGTGCCAGCAGTTTCCAGAACTATGGCTACACCTTC.

This chain connects TRBV3-1 (or the pseudogene TRBV3-2) to TRBJ2-5; 8 bases line up with TRBD1. V shed 4 bases and J 5 bases; nucleotides not matched to a gene: 6. CDR3 length: 14 amino acids. Per the germline V gene, CDR1 is LGHDT and CDR2 is YNNKEL (reference sequence). The chain's CDR3 is CASSRAGGMETQYF. DNA for the CDR3: TGTGCCAGCAGCCGGGCAGGGGGCATGGAGACCCAGTACTTC.

This chain joins TRBV11-2 and TRBJ1-3, with D possibly TRBD1 on 6 matching bases. Germline assignment: CDR1 SGHAT and CDR2 FQNNGV. Trimming removed 1 base from V and 0 bases from J, with 13 bases in between. This CDR3 is 17 amino acids long. CDR3 region: CASSLGWGHPSGNTIYF. The CDR3 DNA sequence: TGTGCCAGCAGCTTAGGGTGGGGACACCCCTCTGGAAACACCATATATTTT. Based on the CDR3 plus reference TRBV11-2 and TRBJ1-3, the full variable domain is EAGVAQSPRYKIIEKRQSVAFWCNPISGHATLYWYQQILGQGPKLLIQFQNNGVVDDSQLPKDRFSAERLKGVDSTLKIQPAKLEDSAVYLCASSLGWGHPSGNTIYFGEGSWLTVV.

This chain uses TRBV9 with TRBJ1-5, with D possibly being TRBD1 (6 bases). The CDR3 is 16 residues long. Trimming pared 3 bases from V and 4 bases from J, leaving 17 bases between. Germline V CDR1 and CDR2: SGDLS, YYNGEE. This CDR3 reads CASSAGGGGLNQPQHF. The CDR3 nucleotides are TGTGCCAGCAGCGCTGGTGGGGGGGGGCTTAATCAGCCCCAGCATTTT.

This clone was observed a single time. The gene calls are TRBV11-2 and TRBJ2-1; D might be TRBD2 (6 bases). Germline CDR1 is SGHAT and CDR2 is FQNNGV. The CDR3 extends over 15 amino acids. Trimming took 1 base from V and 2 from J, leaving 9 bases between them. The CDR3: CASSLGGETYNEQFF. Written as DNA, the CDR3 is TGTGCCAGCAGCTTAGGCGGGGAGACCTACAATGAGCAGTTCTTC.

The gene calls are TRBV2 and TRBJ2-7; possible D gene TRBD1, 6 bases. The CDR3 has 15 amino acids. Germline CDR1 and CDR2: SNHLY and FYNNEI. V was shortened by 5 bases and J by 5 bases, with 19 bases between the two germline ends. The CDR3 DNA follows: TGTGCCAGCAGTAACTACGGACAGAGGGGGAACGAGCAGTACTTC. It translates to CASSNYGQRGNEQYF.

The J gene is TRBJ1-1, the V gene TRBV2, with a weak D call TRBD1 (6 bases). This CDR3 has 11 residues. V was clipped by 11 bases and J by 5 bases, with 12 bases between them. Germline-derived CDR1 and CDR2 are SNHLY and FYNNEI. Here the CDR3 reads CACSGETEAFF. In DNA, the CDR3 is TGTGCCTGTTCAGGGGAGACTGAAGCTTTCTTT.

The chain links TRBV7-9 to TRBJ1-2; D remains ambiguous. V was trimmed by 7 bases and J by 8 bases, leaving 17 bases between them. CDR3 length equals 13 residues. The germline gives CDR1 SEHNR, CDR2 FQNEAQ (reference sequence). CDR3 sequence: CASTSSGVLGYTF. CDR3 DNA: TGTGCCAGCACTTCGAGTGGAGTTCTCGGCTACACCTTC.

The chain combines TRBV6-5 with TRBJ1-1; TRBD1 might be the D (5 bases). Germline CDR1 MNHEY, CDR2 SVGAGI. CDR3 length: 15 residues. V shed 6 bases and J shed 3 bases, with 17 bases lying between them. DNA of the CDR3: TGTGCCAGCAGCCCCCCAGGGAAGAGCGACACTGAAGCTTTCTTT. It encodes CASSPPGKSDTEAFF.

The rearrangement joins TRBV5-6 to TRBJ1-4, with 7 positions matching TRBD1. This CDR3 region has 15 residues. V gave up 4 bases and J gave up 8 bases; unmatched junction bases: 11. Germline values: CDR1 SGHDT, CDR2 YYEEEE. The CDR3 loop reads CASSPLTGFQEKLFF. As DNA, the CDR3 is TGTGCCAGCAGCCCCTTGACAGGGTTCCAAGAAAAACTGTTTTTT.

The chain carries TRBV6-1 and TRBJ2-7; 7 positions match TRBD1. V shed 4 bases and J 6 bases; nucleotides not matched to a gene: 12. Looked up from germline, CDR1 is MNHNS and CDR2 is SASEGT. The CDR3 sequence is 15 residues long. Written as DNA, the CDR3 is TGTGCCAGCAGTGGGGGAAGGGACAGCGGACTCGAGCAGTACTTC. This codes for CASSGGRDSGLEQYF.

The rearrangement joins TRBV19 to TRBJ1-1; D call uncertain. Trimming left V 4 bases short and J 0 bases short, with 12 bases between. In germline, CDR1 is LNHDA, CDR2 SQIVND (reference sequence). This CDR3 comprises 15 residues. The CDR3 nucleotides are TGTGCCAGTAGTAAGTCAGGTTTCATGAACACTGAAGCTTTCTTT. Translated, it gives CASSKSGFMNTEAFF.

A single count supports this clone. The chain couples TRBV30 to TRBJ2-5; 14 bases agree with TRBD2. The CDR3 runs 19 residues. The V segment lost 0 bases and the J segment 2 bases; nucleotides outside the gene matches: 11. The germline gives CDR1 GTSNPN, CDR2 SVGIG (reference sequence). CDR3 protein: CAWSVARTSGGTNQETQYF. CDR3 nucleotide sequence: TGTGCCTGGAGTGTAGCCCGGACTAGCGGGGGGACTAATCAAGAGACCCAGTACTTC.

V usage is TRBV5-1 and J usage is TRBJ2-3; D is ambiguous. The CDR3 spans 13 residues. Trimming removed 0 bases at V and 5 bases at J, with 7 bases between. The germline gives CDR1 SGHRS, CDR2 YFSETQ. In DNA form, the CDR3 reads TGCGCCAGCAGCTTGGCCCTACGAGATACGCAGTATTTT. Translation: CASSLALRDTQYF.

The V call is TRBV11-1, the J call TRBJ2-2, with TRBD2 identical over 7 bases. The CDR3 runs 16 residues. Germline values: CDR1 SGHAT, CDR2 FQDESV (reference sequence). V shed 4 bases and J 5 bases; nucleotides not matched to a gene: 10. The CDR3 nucleotides read TGTGCCAGCAGCTCTAGACTAGCCGCGAGTACCGGGGAGCTGTTTTTT. It is translated as CASSSRLAASTGELFF.

This clone was seen only a few times. The chain is built from TRBV2 and TRBJ1-5; D is possibly TRBD1 (6 bases). The CDR3 spans 17 residues. Trimming pared 7 bases from V and 0 bases from J, leaving 19 bases between. Germline loops: CDR1 SNHLY, CDR2 FYNNEI. CDR3 in amino acids: CASKSGRGMGSNQPQHF. CDR3 nucleotide sequence: TGTGCCAGCAAGTCCGGCAGGGGTATGGGTAGCAATCAGCCCCAGCATTTT.

The V and J genes are TRBV27 and TRBJ2-3; 9 positions match TRBD2. With 3 bases clipped from V and 2 bases from J, the junction kept 18 bases outside the gene matches. The CDR3 is 20 residues long. Germline CDR1 and CDR2: MNHEY and SMNVEV (reference sequence). CDR3 in DNA: TGTGCCAGCAGTTTGTTCGGTGGGGCGGGGGGGCCTCGGATCACAGATACGCAGTATTTT. Protein product: CASSLFGGAGGPRITDTQYF.

This chain uses TRBV7-9 with TRBJ2-6; D unresolved. Germline values: CDR1 SEHNR, CDR2 FQNEAQ (reference sequence). Trimming took off 4 bases at V and 1 base at J, with 2 bases between the two ends. There are 13 residues in the CDR3. CDR3 loop: CASSSSGANVLTF. The CDR3 DNA sequence: TGTGCCAGCAGCTCGTCTGGGGCCAACGTCCTGACTTTC.